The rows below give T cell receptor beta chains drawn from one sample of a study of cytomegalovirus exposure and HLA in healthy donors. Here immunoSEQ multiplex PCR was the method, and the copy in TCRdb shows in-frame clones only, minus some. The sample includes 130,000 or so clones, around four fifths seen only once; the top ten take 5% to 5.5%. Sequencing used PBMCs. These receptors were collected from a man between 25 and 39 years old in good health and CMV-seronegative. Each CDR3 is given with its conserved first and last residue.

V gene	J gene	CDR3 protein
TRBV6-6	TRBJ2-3	CACQREGFTDTQYF
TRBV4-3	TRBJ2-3	CASSQEGLAGFTDTQYF
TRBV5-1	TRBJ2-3	CASSLLAGGSSTDTQYF
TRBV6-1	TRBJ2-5	CASQKRGWETQYF
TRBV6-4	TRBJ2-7	CASLGVRQYF
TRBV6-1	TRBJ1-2	CASTPTGGVFGYTF
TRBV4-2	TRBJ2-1	CASSQEPTSGYNEQFF
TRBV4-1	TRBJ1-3	CASSQDPGSGNTIYF
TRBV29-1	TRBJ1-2	CSVAGTGDGYTF
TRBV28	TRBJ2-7	CASSRPGISYEQYF
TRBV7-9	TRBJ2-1	CASSFQGSNEQFF
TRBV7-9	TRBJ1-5	CASSFAGGNQPQHF
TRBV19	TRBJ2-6	CASSIMAGESGANVLTF
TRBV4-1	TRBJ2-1	CASSLEGTSGRNEQFF
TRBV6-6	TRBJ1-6	CASSSMEMASPLHF
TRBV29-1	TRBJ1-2	CSVEGEDYGYTF
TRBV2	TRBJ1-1	CASLLEGNTEAFF
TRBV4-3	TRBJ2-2	CASSQEVGLATGELFF
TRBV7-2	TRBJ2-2	CASTPTLAGGPRTGELFF
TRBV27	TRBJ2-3	CASSPNSGTPPEDTQYF
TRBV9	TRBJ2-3	CASSPPLGSGDTQYF
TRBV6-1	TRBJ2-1	CASRLAGGPHEQFF
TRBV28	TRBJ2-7	CASSRDRGRRYF
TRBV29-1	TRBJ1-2	CSAESQGKGYGYTF
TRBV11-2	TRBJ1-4	CASSEWDRGFEKLFF
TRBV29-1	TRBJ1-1	CSVDGTEAFF
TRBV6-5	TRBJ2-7	CASSYSHRGTYEQYF
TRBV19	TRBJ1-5	CASSMRIEPQHF
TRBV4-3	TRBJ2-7	CASTTKIPASGSYEQYF
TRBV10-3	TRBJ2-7	CATQGALSYEQYF
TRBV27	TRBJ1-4	CASSSQGLSEKLFF
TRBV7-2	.	CASSLGAGGSYEQYF
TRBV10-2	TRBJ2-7	CASSESAGDTYEQYF
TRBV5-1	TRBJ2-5	CASSLGPSTRSGGAQYF
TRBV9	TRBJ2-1	CASSASGSAHEQFF
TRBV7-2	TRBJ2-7	CASSYRRSGEQYF
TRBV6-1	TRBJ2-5	CASSERLAEIQETQYF
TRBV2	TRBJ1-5	CASSRGQTNQPQHF
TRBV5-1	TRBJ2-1	CASSLGGRAMNEQFF